This record covers a single T cell receptor (beta chain). Its matching antigen is unknown. One end of the junction does not line up with germline, which may come from a read error. The entry originates in a study of OX40 agonist ivuxolimab in advanced cancers. On the study more broadly: An anti-OX40 (CD134) antibody with agonistic activity, ivuxolimab, was administered to patients. At 0.01 to 10 mg/kg, ivuxolimab was administered intravenously to patients every 2 weeks.

People who had autoimmune disease history or systemic immunosuppression were excluded. Produced via immunoSEQ multiplex PCR; TCRdb's table is partial and in-frame only. The sample lists 40,000 to 60,000 clones; approximately 92% were seen once. This CDR3 comprises 14 residues. Germline V gives CDR1 MGHRA, CDR2 YSYEKL. Study-wide findings and caveats: Researchers report that CD8+ T cells had, on average, more expanded clones than CD4+.

This TCR was recovered from an adult with an advanced solid tumor such as melanoma, head and neck, liver or kidney cancer. This chain connects TRBV4-1 to TRBJ1-2; no firm D call. The sample here was CD4+ or CD8+ T cells sorted from blood, taken in a trial of the OX40 agonist ivuxolimab. CDR3 coding DNA: TGCGCCAGCAGCCAAGATCGCCCGGCGGTTGGTCCCGACTTC. Translation gives CASSQDRPAVGPDF.